This record covers a single TCR beta chain. What it recognizes is unknown. Time point of the sample: persistent/refractory GD, antithyroid drugs over 5 years with positive TRAb. Construction of the TCR library relied on RNA isolated from PBMCs. The CDR3 is made up of 13 amino acids. CDR1 is SGHRS, CDR2 YFSETQ, per germline. V lost 0 bases and J 7 bases, leaving 8 bases between the germline ends. This sample is part of a study of regulatory T cells in long-lasting Graves disease. According to the study, TCR beta libraries were built with iRepertoire HTBI primers and CDR3-region Arm-PCR. Original handling: In the combined samples, approximately 64 TRBV and some 14 TRBJ segments were identified. TCRdb called the multiplex PCR reads again in MiXCR, with one record for every CDR3 protein. TCRdb's processing, not the study's, gives the V and J calls here. The sample lists over 650,000 distinct CDR3 sequences, around 30% occurring once.

Study results and caveats: Analysis covered peripheral blood alone, not thyroid tissue.

This chain connects TRBV5-1 to TRBJ2-1; no firm D call. This specimen was peripheral blood mononuclear cells (PBMCs), taken when the disease was refractory, from a patient treated with antithyroid drugs. The receptor was derived from a female donor with Graves disease. The CDR3 sequence: CASSLDPGNEQFF. As DNA, the CDR3 is TGCGCCAGCAGCTTGGACCCTGGGAATGAGCAGTTCTTC. Variable domain in full (rest from reference TRBV5-1 and TRBJ2-1): KAGVTQTPRYLIKTRGQQVTLSCSPISGHRSVSWYQQTPGQGLQFLFEYFSETQRNKGNFPGRFSGRQFSNSRSEMNVSTLELGDSALYLCASSLDPGNEQFFGPGTRLTVL.